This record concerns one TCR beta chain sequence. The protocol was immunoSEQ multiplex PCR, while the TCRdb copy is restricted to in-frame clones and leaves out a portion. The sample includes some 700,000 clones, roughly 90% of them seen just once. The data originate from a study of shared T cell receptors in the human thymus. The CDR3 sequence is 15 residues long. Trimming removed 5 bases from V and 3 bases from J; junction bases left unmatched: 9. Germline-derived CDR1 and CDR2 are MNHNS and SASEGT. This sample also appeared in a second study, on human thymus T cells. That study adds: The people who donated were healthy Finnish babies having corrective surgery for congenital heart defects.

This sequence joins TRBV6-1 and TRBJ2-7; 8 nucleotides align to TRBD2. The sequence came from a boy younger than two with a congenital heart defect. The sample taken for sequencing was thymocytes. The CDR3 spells CASSPSTSGRYEQYF. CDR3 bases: TGTGCCAGCAGTCCCTCAACTAGCGGACGCTACGAGCAGTACTTC.